This passage covers 26 T cell receptor beta chains from one sample sequenced in a study of blood T cell repertoires in COVID-19. Generated by immunoSEQ multiplex PCR, the TCRdb table keeps only in-frame clones and is missing some. The data show more than 95,000 clones, around 82% seen once. The material sequenced was peripheral blood. Every receptor here comes from a man between 25 and 39 years old with COVID-19, enrolled during active disease.

In nucleotides, the CDR3 is TGTGCCAGCGGAGAACAGGGGACCTATAATTCACCCCTCCACTTT. It codes for CASGEQGTYNSPLHF. The chain is built from TRBV6-5 and TRBJ1-6, with 7 bases aligning to TRBD1. V dropped 8 bases and J dropped 2; count of bases not matched to a gene: 6. CDR3 length: 15 amino acids. CDR1 is MNHEY, CDR2 SVGAGI, per germline.

The chain employs TRBV24-1 and TRBJ1-2, with TRBD1 as a possible D gene (5 bases). The germline V and J ends were trimmed by 7 bases and 3 bases, with 8 bases remaining between them. The CDR3 has 12 amino acids. CDR1 is KGHDR, CDR2 SFDVKD, per germline. CDR3 region: CATRDSDYGYTF. CDR3 DNA: TGTGCCACCAGAGACAGTGACTATGGCTACACCTTC.

This chain connects TRBV4-1 to TRBJ2-6, with a weak D call TRBD2 (6 bases). The CDR3 totals 16 residues. The germline V gene has CDR1 MGHRA and CDR2 YSYEKL. The V end was cut by 0 bases, the J end by 3 bases, with 9 bases between. The CDR3 is CASSQEGGDGANVLTF. In DNA form, the CDR3 reads TGCGCCAGCAGCCAAGAAGGAGGGGATGGGGCCAACGTCCTGACTTTC.

The chain joins TRBV28 to TRBJ1-1; the D is unclear. The CDR3 runs to 14 residues. Germline lookup yields CDR1 MDHEN and CDR2 SYDVKM. Trimming took 0 bases from V and 4 from J, leaving 9 bases between them. CDR3: CASSLWRDGTEAFF. The CDR3 region has the DNA TGTGCCAGCAGTTTATGGAGGGATGGCACTGAAGCTTTCTTT.

This clone appeared a single time. The chain carries TRBV28 and TRBJ2-7; D may be TRBD2 (6 bases). This CDR3 region has 14 residues. Germline V CDR1 and CDR2: MDHEN, SYDVKM. Trimming left V 4 bases short and J 1 base short, with 11 bases between. CDR3 sequence reads: CASSSPGGSYEQYF. CDR3 bases: TGTGCCAGCAGTTCCCCTGGGGGGTCCTACGAGCAGTACTTC. The full variable domain, with the rest looked up from reference TRBV28 and TRBJ2-7, is DVKVTQSSRYLVKRTGEKVFLECVQDMDHENMFWYRQDPGLGLRLIYFSYDVKMKEKGDIPEGYSVSREKKERFSLILESASTNQTSMYLCASSSPGGSYEQYFGPGTRLTVT.

V and J are TRBV14 and TRBJ1-1, with TRBD1 matching over 8 bases. V shed 4 bases, J shed 0 bases, and the junction held 4 bases outside the gene matches. The CDR3 length is 15 residues. The germline gives CDR1 SGHDN, CDR2 FVKESK. The CDR3 bases are TGTGCCAGCAGCCTCCGGGACAGGTTGAACACTGAAGCTTTCTTT. It codes for CASSLRDRLNTEAFF.

V gene TRBV2 combines with J gene TRBJ2-1, with D unclear. Trimming left V 5 bases short and J 5 bases short, with 10 bases between. The germline gives CDR1 SNHLY, CDR2 FYNNEI. CDR3 length equals 13 residues. CDR3 region: CASSNQIHNEQFF. DNA of the CDR3: TGTGCCAGCAGTAACCAGATCCACAATGAGCAGTTCTTC.

The rearrangement links TRBV19 to TRBJ2-2; perhaps TRBD2 as D (5 bases). This CDR3 region has 11 residues. V shed 11 bases and J shed 4 bases, with 8 bases lying between them. The germline V gene has CDR1 LNHDA and CDR2 SQIVND (reference sequence). CDR3 amino acids: CAVRGTGELFF. Here the CDR3 DNA reads TGTGCCGTTCGGGGCACCGGGGAGCTGTTTTTT.

This clone has a handful of counts. The chain employs TRBV14 and TRBJ1-3; TRBD1 is a possible D gene (6 bases). V shed 4 bases and J shed 4 bases, with 14 bases lying between them. The CDR3 covers 15 residues. Germline values: CDR1 SGHDN, CDR2 FVKESK. The chain's CDR3 is CASSPTQGWGNTIYF. In DNA, the CDR3 is TGTGCCAGCAGCCCTACACAGGGTTGGGGAAACACCATATATTTT. Looking up the rest from reference TRBV14 and TRBJ1-3 gives the full variable domain: EAGVTQFPSHSVIEKGQTVTLRCDPISGHDNLYWYRRVMGKEIKFLLHFVKESKQDESGMPNNRFLAERTGGTYSTLKVQPAELEDSGVYFCASSPTQGWGNTIYFGEGSWLTVV.

This clone was seen repeatedly, ten times or more. This chain links TRBV6-6 with TRBJ1-5, with 11 bases aligning to TRBD1. This CDR3 region has 15 residues. Looked up from germline, CDR1 is MNHNY and CDR2 is SVGAGI (reference sequence). Trimming at V came to 6 bases and at J to 6 bases, leaving 7 bases not matched to a gene. The CDR3 sequence is CASSQGQGAVQPQHF. CDR3 bases: TGTGCCAGCAGCCAAGGACAGGGGGCTGTTCAGCCCCAGCATTTT.

This clone was recorded a few times. The chain is built from TRBV28 and TRBJ1-5, with D unresolved. The CDR3 is 14 residues long. Deletions cut 5 bases from V and 4 bases from J, with 12 bases between. Per germline, CDR1 MDHEN and CDR2 SYDVKM. CDR3 in DNA: TGTGCCAGCAGTCTCAACGGAGCAAATCAGCCCCAGCATTTT. Amino acids: CASSLNGANQPQHF.

This sequence joins TRBV30 and TRBJ1-1, with TRBD1 identical over 7 bases. This CDR3 contains 13 residues. With 5 bases clipped from V and 2 bases from J, the junction kept 5 bases outside the gene matches. Per the germline V gene, CDR1 is GTSNPN and CDR2 is SVGIG (reference sequence). The CDR3 loop reads CAWARQGNTEAFF. The CDR3 coding sequence is TGTGCCTGGGCCCGACAGGGAAACACTGAAGCTTTCTTT.

The chain joins TRBV29-1 to TRBJ2-3, with 8 positions matching TRBD2. The V gene end was trimmed by 6 bases and the J gene end by 1 base; junction bases not matched to a gene: 9. The CDR3 is 15 residues long. Per the germline V gene, CDR1 is SQVTM and CDR2 is ANQGSEA. This CDR3 is CSVRPGTRGTDTQYF. The CDR3 bases are TGCAGCGTACGACCCGGGACTAGGGGCACAGATACGCAGTATTTT.

The V and J genes are TRBV11-3 and TRBJ1-2; 9 positions agree with TRBD1. Germline V gene data show CDR1 as SGHNT and CDR2 as YENEEA. The V gene end was trimmed by 5 bases and the J gene end by 1 base; junction bases not matched to a gene: 8. This CDR3 is 16 amino acids long. CDR3 DNA: TGTGCCAGCAGCGCCGGACAGGGGCGATTTAACTATGGCTACACCTTC. Its translation: CASSAGQGRFNYGYTF.

The chain couples TRBV10-3 to TRBJ2-1; TRBD2 agrees at 11 bases. The V gene end was trimmed by 4 bases and the J gene end by 3 bases; junction bases not matched to a gene: 2. This CDR3 has 15 residues. CDR1 ENHRY and CDR2 SYGVKD come from the germline V gene. The CDR3 DNA sequence: TGTGCCATCAGTGTCACTAGCGGGAGCTACAATGAGCAGTTCTTC. Its protein product is CAISVTSGSYNEQFF.

The chain links TRBV7-9 to TRBJ2-5, with D perhaps matching TRBD2 (7 bases). The CDR3 runs to 18 residues. The V and J ends lost 4 bases and 5 bases respectively, with 26 bases between them. Germline lookup yields CDR1 SEHNR and CDR2 FQNEAQ (reference sequence). CDR3 in amino acids: CASSSGVGMGGAQETQYF. In nucleotides, the CDR3 is TGTGCCAGCAGCTCCGGCGTCGGTATGGGGGGGGCCCAGGAGACCCAGTACTTC.

The chain carries TRBV12-5 and TRBJ2-4; TRBD2 aligns across 15 bases. The V gene's germline CDR1 is LGHNT and CDR2 FRNRAP. V lost 2 bases, J lost 5 bases, and 10 bases stayed unmatched. The CDR3 consists of 19 residues. CDR3 bases: TGTGCTAGTGGTTTGTGGGGACTAGCGGGAGGTCCGGGGGAAAACATTCAGTACTTC. Its translation is CASGLWGLAGGPGENIQYF.

In its sample, this clone was seen once. This chain connects TRBV4-1 to TRBJ1-1, with D unresolved. V lost 4 bases and J lost 1, with 7 bases in between. Germline-derived CDR1 and CDR2 are MGHRA and YSYEKL. This CDR3 comprises 13 residues. The CDR3, as DNA: TGCGCCAGCAGCCGGCCAGGGAACACTGAAGCTTTCTTT. Encoded protein: CASSRPGNTEAFF.

The chain employs TRBV4-1 and TRBJ1-1; possibly TRBD1 for D (6 bases). Trimming left V 4 bases short and J 6 bases short, with 12 bases between. CDR1 is MGHRA and CDR2 is YSYEKL in the germline V gene. This CDR3 is 13 amino acids long. The CDR3 protein is CASSLLHRAEAFF. The CDR3 nucleotides are TGCGCCAGCAGCCTCCTCCACAGGGCTGAAGCTTTCTTT.

J is TRBJ2-2 and V is TRBV5-6; maybe TRBD2 (6 bases). Trimming shortened V by 0 bases and J by 4 bases, and 10 bases separated the two germline ends. This CDR3 is built from 15 residues. CDR1 SGHDT and CDR2 YYEEEE come from the germline V gene. The CDR3 is CASSLVLGGTGELFF. The CDR3 coding sequence is TGTGCCAGCAGCTTGGTGCTGGGAGGCACCGGGGAGCTGTTTTTT. The full variable domain, its missing parts supplied by reference TRBV5-6 and TRBJ2-2, is DAGVTQSPTHLIKTRGQQVTLRCSPKSGHDTVSWYQQALGQGPQFIFQYYEEEERQRGNFPDRFSGHQFPNYSSELNVNALLLGDSALYLCASSLVLGGTGELFFGEGSRLTVL.

The chain uses TRBV27 and TRBJ2-6, with D tentatively TRBD1 (5 bases). Trimming took 4 bases from V and 2 from J, leaving 9 bases between them. The CDR3 has 15 amino acids. CDR1 is MNHEY, CDR2 SMNVEV, per germline (reference sequence). CDR3 coding DNA: TGTGCCAGCAGTTCCCCAGGGACTGGGGCCAACGTCCTGACTTTC. This gives the protein CASSSPGTGANVLTF.

The chain uses TRBV7-3 and TRBJ1-2, with D tentatively TRBD1 (5 bases). V was shortened by 5 bases and J by 5 bases, with 24 bases between the two germline ends. The V gene's germline CDR1 is SGHTA and CDR2 FQGTGA. This CDR3 region has 17 residues. This CDR3 is CASSLQGLKIQWYGYTF. The CDR3 DNA is TGTGCCAGCAGCCTGCAGGGACTCAAGATCCAATGGTATGGCTACACCTTC.

The chain uses TRBV7-3 and TRBJ1-2, with TRBD1 matching 9 bases. The CDR3 length is 15 residues. Trimming took 4 bases from V and 3 from J; bases not matched to a gene: 6. In germline, CDR1 is SGHTA, CDR2 FQGTGA. The CDR3 DNA is TGTGCCAGCAGCTCCGGGACAGGGAGAGACTATGGCTACACCTTC. This translates into CASSSGTGRDYGYTF.

This chain connects TRBV6-5 to TRBJ2-2; 7 bases fit TRBD2. Looked up from germline, CDR1 is MNHEY and CDR2 is SVGAGI. This CDR3 comprises 14 residues. After removal of 0 bases from V and 7 bases from J, the junction contained 2 bases not matched to a gene. CDR3 sequence: CASSYSGEGGELFF. As DNA, the CDR3 is TGTGCCAGCAGTTACTCCGGGGAGGGCGGGGAGCTGTTTTTT.

J is TRBJ2-7 and V is TRBV11-2; D gene ambiguous. With 1 base removed from V and 5 bases from J, the gap between germline ends came to 6 bases. CDR3 length equals 12 residues. Germline V gives CDR1 SGHAT, CDR2 FQNNGV. In nucleotides, the CDR3 is TGTGCCAGCAGCTTAGGCATAGACGAGCAGTACTTC. Protein: CASSLGIDEQYF.

The gene calls are TRBV7-8 and TRBJ2-1; 10 bases fit TRBD2. This CDR3 has 16 amino acids. From germline, CDR1 is SGHVS and CDR2 FQNEAQ. Trimming cost V 4 bases and J 4 bases; bases outside gene matches: 7. This chain's CDR3 is CASSSTSGYLYNEQFF. The CDR3 nucleotides are TGTGCCAGCAGCTCGACTAGCGGGTACCTATACAATGAGCAGTTCTTC. Full variable domain (remainder filled in from reference TRBV7-8 and TRBJ2-1): GAGVSQSPRYKVAKRGQDVALRCDPISGHVSLFWYQQALGQGPEFLTYFQNEAQLDKSGLPSDRFFAERPEGSVSTLKIQRTQQEDSAVYLCASSSTSGYLYNEQFFGPGTRLTVL.